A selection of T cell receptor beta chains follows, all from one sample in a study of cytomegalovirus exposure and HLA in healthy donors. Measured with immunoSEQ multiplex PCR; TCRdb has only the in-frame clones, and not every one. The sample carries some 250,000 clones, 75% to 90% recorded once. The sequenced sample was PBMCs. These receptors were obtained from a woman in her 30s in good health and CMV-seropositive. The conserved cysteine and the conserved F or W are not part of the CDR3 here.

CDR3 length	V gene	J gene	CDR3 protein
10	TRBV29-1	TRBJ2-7	SVSQGATEQY
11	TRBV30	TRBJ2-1	AWEGGGLSEQF
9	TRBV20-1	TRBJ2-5	GIEAQETQY
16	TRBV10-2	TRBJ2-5	ASSEGGAELAGEETQY
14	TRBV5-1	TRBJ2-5	ASSLAGAGGGETQY
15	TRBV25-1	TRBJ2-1	ASSERGGTGFYNEQF
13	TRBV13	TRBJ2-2	ASRLAGEGSGELF
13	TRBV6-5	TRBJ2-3	ASSYGSSSTDTQY
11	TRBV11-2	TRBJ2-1	ASSPSNFDEQF
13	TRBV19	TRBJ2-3	ASRRKLAGGDTQY
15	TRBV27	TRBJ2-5	ASSLLGLGRSSETQY
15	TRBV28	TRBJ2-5	ASSTGQGVRGRETQY